The present T cell receptor beta chain was sequenced within a study of cytomegalovirus exposure and HLA in healthy donors. Study observations and caveats: Most subjects' HLA-A and HLA-B alleles were reportedly predicted from TCR beta sequences.

Worth noting for this clone: Its matching antigen is unknown. This sample also contains other DNA sequences that code for the same CDR3.

The V end was cut by 0 bases, the J end by 7 bases, with 9 bases between. The CDR3 extends over 13 amino acids. In germline, CDR1 is LNHNV, CDR2 YYDKDF (reference sequence). The PCR had 60 Vbeta and 13 Jbeta primers. Here immunoSEQ multiplex PCR was the method, and the copy in TCRdb shows in-frame clones only, minus some. Among around 140,000 clones listed, around 90% were seen once. V usage is TRBV15 and J usage is TRBJ1-1; D gene ambiguous. Sample: PBMCs. The receptor comes from a middle-aged woman in good health and CMV-seronegative. DNA of the CDR3: TGTGCCACCAGCAGAGATCTTTTCAGTGAAGCTTTCTTT. Translation: CATSRDLFSEAFF. Together with reference TRBV15 and TRBJ1-1, the CDR3 gives the full variable domain: DAMVIQNPRYQVTQFGKPVTLSCSQTLNHNVMYWYQQKSSQAPKLLFHYYDKDFNNEADTPDNFQSRRPNTSFCFLDIRSPGLGDTAMYLCATSRDLFSEAFFGQGTRLTVV.